The 16 T cell receptor beta chains below were found in one sample sequenced in a study of T cell repertoires in cytomegalovirus infection. TCRdb passed the reads through MiXCR, listing each CDR3 protein once. Of about 110,000 distinct CDR3 sequences listed, 29% are singletons. Their recognized antigens are unknown. The material sequenced was CD8+ T cells from cultured PBMCs, taken from culture after CMV antigen stimulation. The receptors come from a human donor in good health (CMV status not recorded). Some clones in this sample may be carry-over from other donors' samples.

This clonotype was detected only a few times. The chain uses TRBV7-7 and TRBJ2-5; D possibly corresponds to TRBD2 (6 bases). Germline CDR1 is SSHAT and CDR2 is FNYEAQ (reference sequence). V lost 5 bases to trimming and J lost 3 bases, with 13 bases between them. The CDR3 extends over 14 amino acids. CDR3 DNA sequence: TGTGCCAGCAGCGCAATAGGGACTGAAGAGACCCAGTACTTC. This translates into CASSAIGTEETQYF. The complete variable domain, with remaining parts taken from reference TRBV7-7 and TRBJ2-5, reads GAGVSQSPRYKVTKRGQDVTLRCDPISSHATLYWYQQALGQGPEFLTYFNYEAQPDKSGLPSDRFSAERPEGSISTLTIQRTEQRDSAMYRCASSAIGTEETQYFGPGTRLLVL.

The chain couples TRBV19 to TRBJ1-2; TRBD1 might be the D (6 bases). The CDR3 is 13 amino acids. V lost 7 bases, J lost 5 bases, and 14 bases lay in between. Germline loops: CDR1 LNHDA, CDR2 SQIVND (reference sequence). The CDR3 reads CASTPTGFYGYTF. The CDR3 DNA reads as TGTGCCAGTACCCCTACAGGGTTTTATGGCTACACCTTC. Variable domain in full (rest from reference TRBV19 and TRBJ1-2): DGGITQSPKYLFRKEGQNVTLSCEQNLNHDAMYWYRQDPGQGLRLIYYSQIVNDFQKGDIAEGYSVSREKKESFPLTVTSAQKNPTAFYLCASTPTGFYGYTFGSGTRLTVV.

V gene TRBV6-6 combines with J gene TRBJ2-3; D might be TRBD1 or TRBD2, each matching 7 bases. With 8 bases removed from V and 6 bases from J, the gap between germline ends came to 15 bases. This CDR3 region has 13 residues. The germline V gene encodes CDR1 MNHNY and CDR2 SVGAGI (reference sequence). CDR3 loop: CASDIRGGDTQYF. In DNA form, the CDR3 reads TGTGCCAGCGACATCAGGGGGGGGGATACGCAGTATTTT.

V is TRBV12-3 or TRBV12-4 and J is TRBJ1-5, with 8 nucleotides matching TRBD1. The CDR3 sequence is 15 residues long. Unmatched junction bases numbered 1, after V lost 3 bases and J lost 0 bases. The CDR3 DNA sequence: TGTGCCAGCAGTTTCGGACAGGGTAGCAATCAGCCCCAGCATTTT. This codes for CASSFGQGSNQPQHF.

The chain combines TRBV7-4 with TRBJ2-2; weak D call: TRBD2 (6 bases). The germline CDR1 and CDR2 sequences are SGHVT and SQSDAQ. Deletions cut 2 bases from V and 6 bases from J, with 16 bases between. The CDR3 spans 16 residues. The CDR3 is CASSLFGGGVAGELFF. The CDR3 DNA reads TGTGCCAGCAGCTTATTCGGGGGAGGTGTTGCCGGGGAGCTGTTTTTT.

This clonotype has a handful of counts. The chain couples TRBV13 to TRBJ2-7; no definite D call. The germline CDR1 and CDR2 sequences are PRHDT and FYEKMQ (reference sequence). Trimming left V 5 bases short and J 0 bases short, with 11 bases between. The length of the CDR3 is 14 residues. Here the CDR3 reads CASSLRTASYEQYF. CDR3 bases: TGTGCCAGCAGCCTCCGGACCGCCTCCTACGAGCAGTACTTC. Looking up the rest from reference TRBV13 and TRBJ2-7 gives the full variable domain: AAGVIQSPRHLIKEKRETATLKCYPIPRHDTVYWYQQGPGQDPQFLISFYEKMQSDKGSIPDRFSAQQFSDYHSELNMSSLELGDSALYFCASSLRTASYEQYFGPGTRLTVT.

This clonotype was recorded a few times. The gene calls are TRBV12-3 or TRBV12-4 and TRBJ1-2; D unresolved. This CDR3 is 13 amino acids long. Trimming took 4 bases from V and 2 from J, leaving 8 bases between them. CDR3 in amino acids: CASSSSPNYGYTF. The DNA for the CDR3 is TGTGCCAGCAGTTCCAGCCCAAACTATGGCTACACCTTC.

The chain uses TRBV10-3 and TRBJ2-1; maybe TRBD2 (6 bases). The V end lost 0 bases, the J end lost 8 bases, and 14 bases lay between the germline ends. This CDR3 contains 15 residues. Germline V gene lookup returns CDR1 ENHRY and CDR2 SYGVKD. The CDR3 DNA is TGTGCCATCAGTGAGTCGGGGCGGGAAAGGGATGAGCAGTTCTTC. Its translation: CAISESGRERDEQFF.

This clonotype was seen just once. The chain recombines TRBV12-3 or TRBV12-4 with TRBJ2-3; D is unclear. The CDR3 has 15 amino acids. V lost 6 bases to trimming and J lost 0 bases, with 13 bases between them. Written as DNA, the CDR3 is TGTGCCAGCAGCTCCATACCCACTAGCACAGATACGCAGTATTTT. Its translation is CASSSIPTSTDTQYF.

This clonotype has a count of ten or more. The rearrangement links TRBV6-5 to TRBJ2-1, with a tentative D call TRBD1 (6 bases). The CDR3 totals 14 residues. The germline V and J ends were trimmed by 2 bases and 8 bases, with 13 bases remaining between them. Germline loops: CDR1 MNHEY, CDR2 SVGAGI. DNA for the CDR3: TGTGCCAGCAGTTACGGGACAATGGGGGATGAGCAGTTCTTC. As protein: CASSYGTMGDEQFF.

This clonotype occurred many times. This chain uses TRBV7-9 with TRBJ2-1, with TRBD2 matching 9 bases. Germline lookup yields CDR1 SEHNR and CDR2 FQNEAQ (reference sequence). The CDR3 extends over 15 amino acids. V gave up 4 bases and J gave up 10 bases; unmatched junction bases: 11. The CDR3 region has the DNA TGTGCCAGCAGCTCAAGCGGGGGGCCTAATGACGAGCAGTTCTTC. This encodes CASSSSGGPNDEQFF.

The chain links TRBV29-1 to TRBJ1-4; D call uncertain. This CDR3 has 10 amino acids. Trimming took 5 bases from V and 4 from J, leaving 2 bases between them. The germline gives CDR1 SQVTM, CDR2 ANQGSEA. The CDR3 DNA reads TGCAGCGTTATTAATGAAAAACTGTTTTTT. Translated, it gives CSVINEKLFF.

This clonotype was counted a few times. This chain joins TRBV7-2 and TRBJ2-1, with 8 positions matching TRBD2. The CDR3 contains 16 residues. Unmatched junction bases numbered 11, after V lost 4 bases and J lost 6 bases. Germline V gene lookup returns CDR1 SGHTA and CDR2 FQGNSA. The CDR3 region is CASSSSMGLVFNEQFF. The CDR3 DNA reads TGTGCCAGCAGCTCCAGCATGGGACTAGTTTTCAATGAGCAGTTCTTC.

J is TRBJ1-1 and V is TRBV18; 8 bases agree with TRBD1. Germline CDR1 is KGHSH and CDR2 is LQKENI. V was pared by 5 bases and J by 2 bases, with 4 bases of the junction left unmatched. The CDR3 totals 14 residues. Here the CDR3 DNA reads TGTGCCAGCTCATTGACAGGGGAAAACACTGAAGCTTTCTTT. Translation gives CASSLTGENTEAFF.

This clonotype has a count of ten or more. This chain joins TRBV7-2 and TRBJ2-1; TRBD2 aligns across 7 bases. Trimming cost V 5 bases and J 9 bases; bases outside gene matches: 7. Germline CDR1 SGHTA, CDR2 FQGNSA. The CDR3 sequence is 13 residues long. The CDR3 loop reads CASSPWGGGEQFF. The CDR3 DNA follows: TGTGCCAGCAGCCCGTGGGGGGGGGGTGAGCAGTTCTTC.

This clonotype was seen more than once but under ten times. The genes are TRBV27 and TRBJ1-2; D ambiguous. CDR1 is MNHEY, CDR2 SMNVEV, per germline (reference sequence). The CDR3 loop spans 16 amino acids. Trimming removed 4 bases at V and 0 bases at J, with 15 bases between. The CDR3 coding sequence is TGTGCCAGCAGTTCCCTTTTTCAAGGGTCTAACTATGGCTACACCTTC. It codes for CASSSLFQGSNYGYTF.